This T cell receptor beta chain was observed in a study of cytomegalovirus exposure and HLA in healthy donors. Primers: 60 Vbeta forward and 13 Jbeta reverse. Repertoires were generated with immunoSEQ multiplex PCR, while TCRdb's copy carries only in-frame clones and drops some. There are approximately 100,000 clones in the sample; about 70% occur only once, and 2% to 2.5% lies in the top ten. Study-level results: Reportedly, TCR beta sequences accurately predicted HLA-A and HLA-B alleles in most subjects. Within a later analysis, the majority of CMV-associated TCR beta chains appeared HLA-restricted. Presence/absence analyses supposed approximately even sequencing depth among donors. Per a prior analysis, the majority of TCR beta V segments were productive roughly 87% or roughly 30% of the time.

The CDR3 covers 13 residues. CDR1 and CDR2 from the germline V gene are SGHTA and FQGNSA. V lost 5 bases to trimming and J lost 3 bases; unmatched junction nucleotides: 4. This clone was seen only a few times. As yet, its antigen is unknown. The TCR was taken from a human donor in good health. V and J are TRBV7-2 and TRBJ2-7, with 7 bases lining up with TRBD2. The sequenced sample consisted of PBMCs. CDR3 bases: TGTGCCAGCAGCCGGACTAGTAACTACGAGCAGTACTTC. The encoded protein is CASSRTSNYEQYF.